These 11 T cell receptor beta chains share one sample of origin, sequenced in a study of blood T cell repertoires in COVID-19. Some clones are missing from TCRdb's copy, which holds only in-frame ones; the method was immunoSEQ multiplex PCR. This table holds some 180,000 clones, roughly 80% found once. Specimen: peripheral blood. The origin of the receptors is a man in his sixties with acute or convalescent COVID-19.

The chain employs TRBV29-1 and TRBJ1-2, with D uncertain. Germline values: CDR1 SQVTM, CDR2 ANQGSEA. The CDR3 sequence is 15 residues long. Trimming shortened V by 1 base and J by 4 bases, and 16 bases separated the two germline ends. The CDR3 DNA follows: TGCAGCGTTGAAGGGTCTCTCCCCTGGAGCTATGGCTACACCTTC. Amino acid sequence: CSVEGSLPWSYGYTF.

The genes are TRBV9 and TRBJ2-1, with 13 bases that match TRBD2. The CDR3 extends over 20 amino acids. The J segment lost 8 bases and the V segment lost 3 bases, leaving 20 bases of the junction unmatched. Germline CDR1 SGDLS, CDR2 YYNGEE. The CDR3: CASSGETPGLAGAQRHEQFF. The CDR3 DNA reads as TGTGCCAGCAGCGGAGAAACCCCTGGACTAGCGGGGGCCCAACGACATGAGCAGTTCTTC.

This chain joins TRBV6-1 and TRBJ2-7; TRBD1 matches 8 bases. From germline, CDR1 is MNHNS and CDR2 SASEGT. With V trimmed by 3 bases and J by 1 base, 5 bases remained unmatched. The CDR3 has 15 residues. This CDR3 reads CASSDARQGSYEQYF. CDR3 DNA: TGTGCCAGCAGTGATGCTCGACAGGGGTCCTACGAGCAGTACTTC.

This chain links TRBV21-1 with TRBJ2-3; the table's TRBD2 call for D was not verified on the DNA. TRBV21-1 is designated a pseudogene. This CDR3 comprises 17 residues. The CDR3 bases are TGTGCCAGCAGCATGGGGGATCGGGCGGGAGTAACAGATACGCAGTATTTT. This gives the protein CASSMGDRAGVTDTQYF.

The V call is TRBV24-1, the J call TRBJ2-1; 9 positions agree with TRBD1. V shed 4 bases, J shed 5 bases, and the junction held 5 bases outside the gene matches. CDR3 length equals 15 residues. Per the germline V gene, CDR1 is KGHDR and CDR2 is SFDVKD. DNA of the CDR3: TGTGCCACCAGTGACCGGGGACAGGGAAACAATGAGCAGTTCTTC. Its protein is CATSDRGQGNNEQFF.

The V call is TRBV24-1, the J call TRBJ2-3; 7 bases agree with TRBD1. V lost 4 bases to trimming and J lost 9 bases; unmatched junction nucleotides: 6. This CDR3 has 13 residues. From germline, CDR1 is KGHDR and CDR2 SFDVKD. The CDR3 loop reads CATSDPDRSTQYF. In nucleotides, the CDR3 is TGTGCCACCAGTGACCCGGACAGGTCAACGCAGTATTTT.

The chain carries TRBV23-1 and TRBJ2-7; 8 positions match TRBD1. TRBV23-1 is an ORF for which the function is uncertain. V lost 0 bases, J lost 7 bases, and 11 bases stayed unmatched. There are 16 residues in the CDR3. The CDR3 DNA reads as TGCGCCAGCAGTCAATCAGGACAGGGAGGTCCGGAAGAGCAGTACTTC. Translation gives CASSQSGQGGPEEQYF.

The chain combines TRBV19 with TRBJ1-5; D may be TRBD1 (5 bases). The V and J ends lost 3 bases and 5 bases respectively, with 8 bases between them. The CDR3 has 13 residues. Per the germline V gene, CDR1 is LNHDA and CDR2 is SQIVND (reference sequence). CDR3 DNA: TGTGCCAGTAGTATCGGGGGAGATCAGCCCCAGCATTTT. Protein sequence: CASSIGGDQPQHF.

This clone was detected only a few times. The chain uses TRBV28 and TRBJ1-1, with 7 bases aligning to TRBD1. This CDR3 region has 15 residues. Losses at the gene ends were 1 base for V and 3 bases for J; bases not matched to a gene: 5. Per germline, CDR1 MDHEN and CDR2 SYDVKM. The CDR3 loop is CASSLYDDRDTEAFF. As DNA, the CDR3 is TGTGCCAGCAGTTTATACGATGACAGGGACACTGAAGCTTTCTTT. Using reference TRBV28 and TRBJ1-1 for the parts outside the CDR3, the full variable domain is DVKVTQSSRYLVKRTGEKVFLECVQDMDHENMFWYRQDPGLGLRLIYFSYDVKMKEKGDIPEGYSVSREKKERFSLILESASTNQTSMYLCASSLYDDRDTEAFFGQGTRLTVV.

The V call is TRBV10-3, the J call TRBJ2-2; TRBD2 matches 8 bases. CDR3 length equals 15 residues. Germline loops: CDR1 ENHRY, CDR2 SYGVKD. V lost 11 bases and J lost 6; bases outside the gene matches: 14. CDR3 nucleotide sequence: TGTGCCGTCTTGGGGGACGGGAGGGCCGCCGGGGAGCTGTTTTTT. This translates into CAVLGDGRAAGELFF.

The chain carries TRBV11-3 and TRBJ2-1, with 7 bases matching TRBD2. This CDR3 spans 15 amino acids. Germline V gene data show CDR1 as SGHNT and CDR2 as YENEEA. V shed 1 base, J shed 2 bases, and the junction held 2 bases outside the gene matches. The CDR3 DNA is TGTGCCAGCAGCTTAGGCGGGAGTGCCTACAATGAGCAGTTCTTC. Protein: CASSLGGSAYNEQFF.